This T cell receptor beta chain was observed in a study of regulatory T cells in long-lasting Graves disease (dated by TCRdb to the early 2020s). Regarding the study in general: To count as having persistent Graves' disease, a patient had to have received antithyroid drug treatment for over 5 years with TSH receptor autoantibodies remaining persistently positive. This study used TCR sequencing and RNA sequencing of peripheral blood to compare persistent Graves' disease patients against newly diagnosed Graves' disease patients. The study was conducted in China and was registered as a clinical trial. A total of around 35 samples were covered by TCR sequencing, comprising some 13 persistent and approximately 20 newly diagnosed Graves' disease patients. Persistent Graves' disease patients in the clinical cohort had taken antithyroid drugs for 9 to 11 years on average. Broad study findings and their caveats: Because the primary lesion, thyroid tissue, could not be accessed, the study looked at peripheral blood alone. The small sample size was acknowledged by the authors as a limitation that may reduce accuracy. Patients with persistent disease shared more public clonotypes (about 2,500) than newly diagnosed patients did (about 970). Persistent Graves' disease patients showed lower TCR Shannon entropy and fewer highly expanded clones than newly diagnosed patients, suggesting clonal expansion. Sequencing and analysis were limited to the TCR beta chain.

About this clonotype itself: What antigen it recognizes has not been identified. No base-level quality is on record; no much larger clone is a single base apart.

Library preparation used multiplex PCR. Data came from an Illumina HiSeq 4000. To build TCR beta libraries, CDR3 regions were amplified by Arm-PCR using iRepertoire HTBI primers. PCR products were gel purified before sequencing. As for how the authors treated the data: Across samples, 60 to 70 TRBV and 13 to 15 TRBJ segments were identified and used for gene usage analysis of CDR3 amino acid clonotypes. Filtered high-quality paired reads were merged into contigs using COPE and FqMerger. BLAST was used to align contigs to IMGT TRBV, TRBD and TRBJ reference genes, and CDR3 was defined according to IMGT. Any clonotype with a frequency above 0.1% was counted as a highly expanded clone. Shannon entropy served as the measure of repertoire diversity, while the Gini coefficient captured V-J evenness. Public clonotypes were defined as clonotypes shared by more than one individual. The raw public data were reprocessed by TCRdb itself: fastp quality trimming at Q25, MiXCR clonotype calling, in-frame beta chains only. Each entry is one CDR3 protein sequence, shown with its most common DNA and genes. The V and J calls were not made by the authors but by TCRdb's processing. This sample gives 350,000 to 450,000 distinct CDR3 sequences in total; approximately 23% of them show up just once. The ten largest clones represent about 29% of the sample.

The sample's time point label, in plain terms: persistent/refractory GD, antithyroid drugs over 5 years with positive TRAb. For both TCR sequencing and RNA sequencing, RNA was extracted from PBMCs in TRIzol. The diagnosis of Graves' disease followed American Thyroid Association guidelines. Recruitment of patients was carried out at an endocrinology department in Xi'an, China. Each patient gave approximately 8.8 milliliters of peripheral blood, collected in an EDTA anticoagulant tube. Ficoll Paque Plus density gradient separation was used to isolate PBMCs, and no additional T cell sorting was done. An Agilent 2100 Bioanalyzer and agarose gel were used to assess RNA quality, and a NanoDrop 2000 was used to measure RNA concentration. Sample: peripheral blood mononuclear cells (PBMCs), taken when the disease was refractory, from a patient treated with antithyroid drugs. The receptor's source is a woman aged 40 to 55 with Graves disease. Donor details come from another sample of the same person, matched by shared clones.

In nucleotide form, the sequence is TGTGCCAGCAGTTACCCCTCACTAGCGACCGGGGAGCTGTTTTTT. This encodes CASSYPSLATGELFF. The rearrangement joined TRBV6-2 or TRBV6-3 to TRBJ2-2, with 7 central nucleotides matching TRBD2. CDR1 and CDR2 are drawn from the germline V gene: MNHEY, SVGEGT. Measured from the cysteine to the phenylalanine, the CDR3 is 15 residues long. CDR3 DNA only is kept here, 45 bases in frame from base 1. V has 2 bases trimmed and J has 5 bases trimmed; junction bases matching no gene number 5.